Shown below are 14 T cell receptor beta chains from a single sample sequenced in a study of neurological immune-mediated disorders. TCRdb redid the calling of the 5' RACE reads with MiXCR, one entry per CDR3 protein. The data show 55,000 to 70,000 distinct CDR3 sequences, roughly 3.6% seen once. Specimen: PBMCs. These TCRs come from a man under 40 with multiple sclerosis.

This clonotype was counted ten times or more. This chain joins TRBV6-6 and TRBJ2-1; no definite D call. The CDR3 runs to 11 residues. Germline CDR1 MNHNY, CDR2 SVGAGI (reference sequence). Trimming cost V 7 bases and J 9 bases, with 10 bases left between them. The CDR3 here is CASTYAGEQFF. CDR3 DNA: TGTGCCAGCACCTACGCCGGTGAGCAGTTCTTC.

There are many counts of this clonotype. The chain recombines TRBV5-1 with TRBJ1-6, with no clear D. Germline V lookup: CDR1 SGHRS, CDR2 YFSETQ. The ends were cut back, 0 bases at V and 10 bases at J, with 20 bases in the middle. This CDR3 region has 17 residues. The CDR3 nucleotides are TGCGCCAGCAGCTTGGCCCCTCTCGAAGGTACTGGATCACCCCTCCACTTT. Residues: CASSLAPLEGTGSPLHF.

This clonotype was seen only a few times. The rearrangement links TRBV4-1 to TRBJ2-3; D is ambiguous. Trimming removed 5 bases from V and 14 bases from J, with 17 bases in between. Germline-derived CDR1 and CDR2 are MGHRA and YSYEKL. The CDR3 extends over 12 amino acids. The CDR3 here is CASSKGIGSTYF. The CDR3 DNA sequence: TGCGCCAGCAGCAAAGGTATCGGTTCAACGTATTTT.

The rearrangement joins TRBV18 to TRBJ1-5; 7 bases line up with TRBD1. This CDR3 is built from 15 residues. Losses at the gene ends were 2 bases for V and 5 bases for J; bases not matched to a gene: 6. Germline-derived CDR1 and CDR2 are KGHSH and LQKENI. The CDR3 sequence is CASSPSGQEDQPQHF. The CDR3 DNA reads as TGTGCCAGCTCACCATCCGGACAGGAAGATCAGCCCCAGCATTTT. The whole variable domain, remainder taken from reference TRBV18 and TRBJ1-5, is NAGVMQNPRHLVRRRGQEARLRCSPMKGHSHVYWYRQLPEEGLKFMVYLQKENIIDESGMPKERFSAEFPKEGPSILRIQQVVRGDSAAYFCASSPSGQEDQPQHFGDGTRLSIL.

This clonotype was detected many times. This chain joins TRBV4-3 and TRBJ1-6, with 10 bases lining up with TRBD1. Germline CDR1 and CDR2: LGHNA and YSLEER. The ends lost 4 bases at V and 7 bases at J; junction bases unmatched: 10. CDR3 length: 17 residues. As DNA, the CDR3 is TGCGCCAGCAGCCCGACTGACAGGGGGCATGGGAATTCACCCCTCCACTTT. This gives the protein CASSPTDRGHGNSPLHF.

The sample holds many counts of this clonotype. This sequence joins TRBV28 and TRBJ2-7; D tentatively reads TRBD1 or TRBD2 (5 bases each). The germline CDR1 and CDR2 sequences are MDHEN and SYDVKM. CDR3 length: 11 residues. V was clipped by 7 bases and J by 8 bases, with 12 bases between them. The CDR3 is CASTLGEKQYF. The CDR3 DNA is TGTGCCAGCACCCTAGGGGAGAAGCAGTACTTC.

This clonotype was observed many times. This chain joins TRBV5-6 and TRBJ2-3; 12 positions agree with TRBD2. CDR3 length: 15 residues. Germline V lookup: CDR1 SGHDT, CDR2 YYEEEE. J lost 7 bases, V lost 3 bases, and 6 bases had no gene match. CDR3 nucleotide sequence: TGTGCCAGCAGCTCCGGACTAGCGGGGAGAAATACGCAGTATTTT. Translating gives CASSSGLAGRNTQYF.

At least ten counts were recorded for this clonotype. This chain joins TRBV6-2 or TRBV6-3 and TRBJ2-7; possible D gene TRBD2, 7 bases. CDR3 length equals 18 residues. The V end was cut by 6 bases, the J end by 3 bases, with 27 bases between. Germline V gives CDR1 MNHEY, CDR2 SVGEGT. CDR3 nucleotides: TGTGCCAGCAGCCCCCATGTGAGGGGGGGCTGGAAAATCTACGAGCAGTACTTC. Translation: CASSPHVRGGWKIYEQYF.

In this sample, this clonotype turned up many times. V gene TRBV5-1 combines with J gene TRBJ2-5; D unresolved. V was pared by 0 bases and J by 6 bases, with 12 bases between. CDR1 is SGHRS and CDR2 is YFSETQ in the germline V gene. This CDR3 has 14 residues. The CDR3 loop is CASSLAVGPQTQYF. The CDR3 region has the DNA TGCGCCAGCAGCTTGGCGGTTGGACCGCAGACCCAGTACTTC.

This clonotype was counted only a few times. This sequence joins TRBV19 and TRBJ2-2; 7 bases are a match to TRBD1. J was trimmed by 4 bases and V by 7 bases; bases with no gene match: 6. Germline lookup yields CDR1 LNHDA and CDR2 SQIVND (reference sequence). CDR3 length equals 14 residues. CDR3 residues: CASIPGQFTGELFF. The DNA for the CDR3 is TGTGCCAGTATTCCGGGACAGTTCACCGGGGAGCTGTTTTTT.

The chain employs TRBV4-1 and TRBJ1-1; the match to TRBD1 covers 8 bases. The CDR3 has 16 amino acids. J gave up 1 base and V 3 bases, and 7 bases lay outside the gene matches. The germline V gene encodes CDR1 MGHRA and CDR2 YSYEKL. The CDR3 DNA is TGCGCCAGCAGCCATAAAAGGGGGACAGGGAACACTGAAGCTTTCTTT. Its translation is CASSHKRGTGNTEAFF.

This clonotype was seen many times. The chain couples TRBV20-1 to TRBJ2-1, with D possibly called TRBD1 or TRBD2 (5 bases each). Trimming took 0 bases from V and 2 from J, leaving 14 bases between them. There are 16 residues in the CDR3. Germline V gives CDR1 DFQATT, CDR2 SNEGSKA (reference sequence). This chain's CDR3 is CSARDREGPAYNEQFF. The CDR3 DNA follows: TGCAGTGCTAGAGATCGTGAGGGGCCCGCCTACAATGAGCAGTTCTTC.

This clonotype is termed medium-sized. The rearrangement joins TRBV20-1 to TRBJ1-1; D gene ambiguous. Trimming pared 1 base from V and 1 base from J, leaving 7 bases between. This CDR3 has 13 amino acids. Germline CDR1 is DFQATT and CDR2 is SNEGSKA (reference sequence). This CDR3 is CSARGAGNTEAFF. DNA of the CDR3: TGCAGTGCTAGAGGGGCAGGGAACACTGAAGCTTTCTTT.

This clonotype was detected ten times or more. V gene TRBV12-3 or TRBV12-4 combines with J gene TRBJ2-7; TRBD1 matches 9 bases. Germline trimming cut 6 bases from V and 5 bases from J; bases unmatched to any gene: 11. The CDR3 runs to 15 residues. CDR3 residues: CASRERTGVGNEQYF. CDR3 nucleotide sequence: TGTGCCAGCAGGGAACGGACAGGGGTGGGCAACGAGCAGTACTTC.